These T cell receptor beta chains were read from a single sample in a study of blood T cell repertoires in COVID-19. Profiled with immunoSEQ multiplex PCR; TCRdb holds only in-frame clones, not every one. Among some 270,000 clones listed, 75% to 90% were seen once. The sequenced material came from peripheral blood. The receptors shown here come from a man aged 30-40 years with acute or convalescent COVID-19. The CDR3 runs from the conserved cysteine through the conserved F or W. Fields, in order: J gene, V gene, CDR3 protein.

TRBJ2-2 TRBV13 CASSFRAGELFF
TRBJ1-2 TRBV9 CASSGRGGEGGYTF
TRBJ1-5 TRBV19 CASSIVQSYSNQPQHF
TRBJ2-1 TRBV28 CASSLFGSGKQNEQFF
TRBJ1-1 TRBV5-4 CASSVAGTGGTGAFF
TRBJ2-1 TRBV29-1 CSLAEGVSEQFF
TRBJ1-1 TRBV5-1 CASRRSTGAPNTEAFF
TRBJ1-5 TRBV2 CASTPRTGGNQPQHF
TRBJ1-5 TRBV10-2 CASSESRLNQPQHF
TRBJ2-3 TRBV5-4 CASSLWLAGGGDTQYF
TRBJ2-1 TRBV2 CASSLAGFDNNEQFF
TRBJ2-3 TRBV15 CATSGRGTDTQYF
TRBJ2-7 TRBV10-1 CASSGKGALNEQYF
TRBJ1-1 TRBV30 CAWILGGGFTEAFF
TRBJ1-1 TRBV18 CASSPPTGNTEAFF
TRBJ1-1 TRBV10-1 CASSSDRATEAFF
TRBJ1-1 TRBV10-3 CAIKGTGMNTEAFF
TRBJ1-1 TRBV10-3 CAIKRAGKITEAFF
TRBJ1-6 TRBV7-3 CASSRQLDSPLHF
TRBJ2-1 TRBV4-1 CASSPDEAGDHNEQFF
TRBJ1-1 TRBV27 CASSLGFGTGETEAFF
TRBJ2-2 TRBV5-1 CASSSMTGNIGELFF
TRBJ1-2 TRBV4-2 CASSRTEGRYTF
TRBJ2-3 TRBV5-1 CASSLGGLAGGGTDTQYF
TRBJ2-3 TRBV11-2 CASTTVGRTQYF
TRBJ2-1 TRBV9 CASSVEGGYLNYEQFF
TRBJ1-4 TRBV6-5 CASTLSGEYEKLFF
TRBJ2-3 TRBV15 CATRDPGGVDTQYF
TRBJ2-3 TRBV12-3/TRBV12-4 CASSLDRDTQYF
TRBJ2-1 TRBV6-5 CASSYGPQGNEQFF
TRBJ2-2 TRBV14 CASRQSGRTTGELFF
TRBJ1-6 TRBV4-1 CASSQLFTSSYNSPLHF